The 18 T cell receptor beta chains given below trace back to one sample, sequenced in a study of beta chain features in type 1 diabetes. General observations from the study: Shortening that was moderate but significant affected the TCRB CDR3s of Type 1 diabetes patients in all four CD4+ subsets.

Their specific antigens are unknown. Sequencing targeted expressed TCRB transcripts, as all isolated RNA had been reverse transcribed. The assay was immunoSEQ multiplex PCR, and TCRdb's table has in-frame clones only and misses some. The repertoire holds some 350,000 clones, with 13% as singletons. The material sequenced was naive CD4+ T cells from blood. These receptors were obtained from a woman between 18 and 29 years old with type 1 diabetes.

This clone has only one observation. The rearrangement uses TRBV5-1 and TRBJ1-1; no clear D. V dropped 0 bases and J dropped 1 base, with 7 bases sitting between them. The CDR3 sequence is 14 residues long. Germline CDR1 SGHRS, CDR2 YFSETQ. This CDR3 reads CASSLEGRNTEAFF. Written as DNA, the CDR3 is TGCGCCAGCAGCTTGGAAGGGAGGAACACTGAAGCTTTCTTT.

The V and J genes are TRBV6-5 and TRBJ2-1, with 7 positions matching TRBD2. J lost 10 bases, V lost 5 bases, and 11 bases had no gene match. There are 14 residues in the CDR3. The germline V gene has CDR1 MNHEY and CDR2 SVGAGI. The CDR3 DNA sequence: TGTGCCAGCAGTCCGGGTCCGGCGGGAGACGAGCAGTTCTTC. This gives the protein CASSPGPAGDEQFF.

The genes are TRBV6-5 and TRBJ2-1; tentative D call: TRBD1 (5 bases). The V and J ends lost 2 bases and 9 bases respectively, with 14 bases between them. This CDR3 has 14 residues. The germline CDR1 and CDR2 sequences are MNHEY and SVGAGI. CDR3 nucleotide sequence: TGTGCCAGCAGTTACAACAGGCCGGTCGGTGAGCAGTTCTTC. This codes for CASSYNRPVGEQFF.

The V and J genes are TRBV20-1 and TRBJ2-7; D may be TRBD2 (5 bases). From germline, CDR1 is DFQATT and CDR2 SNEGSKA (reference sequence). The CDR3 sequence is 11 residues long. Trimming removed 3 bases from V and 5 bases from J, with 8 bases in between. This chain's CDR3 is CSASLTNEQYF. The CDR3 region has the DNA TGCAGTGCTAGCCTGACTAACGAGCAGTACTTC.

J is TRBJ2-1 and V is TRBV27, with 11 positions matching TRBD2. The V gene end was trimmed by 0 bases and the J gene end by 0 bases; junction bases not matched to a gene: 4. The CDR3 is 18 residues long. Germline V gene data show CDR1 as MNHEY and CDR2 as SMNVEV (reference sequence). The CDR3 DNA follows: TGTGCCAGCAGTTTATCGGGACTAGCGGAAAGCTCCTACAATGAGCAGTTCTTC. Translated: CASSLSGLAESSYNEQFF.

The chain joins TRBV2 to TRBJ2-1, with 11 nucleotides matching TRBD2. The CDR3 has 14 amino acids. J lost 14 bases, V lost 8 bases, and 14 bases had no gene match. Germline V gene data show CDR1 as SNHLY and CDR2 as FYNNEI. CDR3 bases: TGTGCCAGCGGGGTAGCGGGAGGGCCTATTTTGAAGTTCTTC. It codes for CASGVAGGPILKFF.

J is TRBJ1-2 and V is TRBV28, with no clear D. The CDR3 runs to 12 residues. Trimming removed 10 bases from V and 2 bases from J, with 11 bases in between. CDR1 and CDR2 (germline): MDHEN, SYDVKM. CDR3 sequence (DNA): TGTGCCACGACGGGAATGAACTATGGCTACACCTTC. This sequence encodes CATTGMNYGYTF.

This clone was seen only a few times. This chain links TRBV9 with TRBJ2-7, with TRBD1 identical over 8 bases. The CDR3 consists of 15 residues. V was pared by 4 bases and J by 5 bases, with 11 bases of the junction left unmatched. The germline gives CDR1 SGDLS, CDR2 YYNGEE. The CDR3 region has the DNA TGTGCCAGCAGCCCACAGGGGGGAGGTATCGACGAGCAGTACTTC. Translated, it gives CASSPQGGGIDEQYF. Variable domain in full (rest from reference TRBV9 and TRBJ2-7): DSGVTQTPKHLITATGQRVTLRCSPRSGDLSVYWYQQSLDQGLQFLIQYYNGEERAKGNILERFSAQQFPDLHSELNLSSLELGDSALYFCASSPQGGGIDEQYFGPGTRLTVT.

The rearrangement links TRBV11-2 to TRBJ2-5; D not certain. The CDR3 sequence is 11 residues long. CDR1 and CDR2 (germline): SGHAT, FQNNGV. V lost 1 base to trimming and J lost 5 bases, with 2 bases between them. CDR3 nucleotides: TGTGCCAGCAGCTTAGCGGAGACCCAGTACTTC. This encodes CASSLAETQYF. The complete variable domain, with remaining parts taken from reference TRBV11-2 and TRBJ2-5, reads EAGVAQSPRYKIIEKRQSVAFWCNPISGHATLYWYQQILGQGPKLLIQFQNNGVVDDSQLPKDRFSAERLKGVDSTLKIQPAKLEDSAVYLCASSLAETQYFGPGTRLLVL.

The rearrangement uses TRBV28 and TRBJ2-7; D is perhaps TRBD2 (6 bases). The CDR3 runs to 14 residues. Germline values: CDR1 MDHEN, CDR2 SYDVKM. Trimming took 7 bases from V and 3 from J, leaving 16 bases between them. The CDR3 DNA reads TGTGCCAGCATCGAGGGAGGACTCGGCTACGAGCAGTACTTC. This encodes CASIEGGLGYEQYF.

This clone has a handful of counts. This chain connects TRBV18 to TRBJ2-7; no reliable D call. The length of the CDR3 is 13 residues. V was clipped by 3 bases and J by 6 bases, with 12 bases between them. Germline CDR1 and CDR2: KGHSH and LQKENI. The CDR3 loop is CASSPPPSVEQYF. For the CDR3, the DNA is TGTGCCAGCTCACCTCCGCCCTCAGTCGAGCAGTACTTC.

The J gene is TRBJ1-3, the V gene TRBV15; 7 nucleotides align to TRBD1. Unmatched junction bases numbered 1, after V lost 5 bases and J lost 0 bases. This CDR3 is built from 14 residues. Germline V gene lookup returns CDR1 LNHNV and CDR2 YYDKDF (reference sequence). Here the CDR3 reads CATSQGDSGNTIYF. The CDR3 DNA is TGTGCCACCAGCCAGGGGGACTCTGGAAACACCATATATTTT. Full variable domain (rest looked up from reference TRBV15 and TRBJ1-3): DAMVIQNPRYQVTQFGKPVTLSCSQTLNHNVMYWYQQKSSQAPKLLFHYYDKDFNNEADTPDNFQSRRPNTSFCFLDIRSPGLGDTAMYLCATSQGDSGNTIYFGEGSWLTVV.

A few counts support this clone. The chain couples TRBV7-8 to TRBJ2-1; 14 nucleotides match TRBD2. The ends lost 4 bases at V and 4 bases at J; junction bases unmatched: 12. Germline V gene sequence: CDR1 SGHVS, CDR2 FQNEAQ. This CDR3 is 19 amino acids long. The CDR3 sequence is CASSSLGTSGSYSYNEQFF. The DNA for the CDR3 is TGTGCCAGCAGCTCCCTTGGGACTAGCGGGAGTTACTCTTACAATGAGCAGTTCTTC.

This clone was observed a handful of times. An end of the junction differs from the germline gene, which may be a read error. J is TRBJ2-7 and V is TRBV28; TRBD1 matches 7 bases. CDR1 and CDR2 from the germline V gene are MDHEN and SYDVKM. CDR3 size: 13 residues. In DNA form, the CDR3 reads TGTGCCAGCAGTTTGACGAGACAGGGATATGGGTGGTTC. Protein product: CASSLTRQGYGWF.

This clone was found a few times. V gene TRBV5-4 combines with J gene TRBJ2-7; 10 positions match TRBD1. Per the germline V gene, CDR1 is SGHNT and CDR2 is YYREEE (reference sequence). Trimming cost V 4 bases and J 6 bases; bases outside gene matches: 4. CDR3 length equals 13 residues. CDR3 sequence: CASSHDRGPEQYV. For the CDR3, the DNA is TGTGCCAGCAGCCACGACAGGGGGCCCGAGCAGTACGTC.

This clone has more than one count but fewer than ten. This chain connects TRBV7-9 to TRBJ1-2; tentatively, D is TRBD1 (6 bases). Trimming stripped 5 bases from V and 4 bases from J, with 17 bases between. CDR1 SEHNR and CDR2 FQNEAQ come from the germline V gene (reference sequence). The CDR3 consists of 15 residues. CDR3 nucleotide sequence: TGTGCCAGCAGCCCGCAACAGGGATCCGGCTATGGCTACACCTTC. It specifies CASSPQQGSGYGYTF.

The chain links TRBV6-6 to TRBJ2-7; 8 bases are shared with TRBD2. CDR3 length: 16 residues. The J segment lost 2 bases and the V segment lost 8 bases, leaving 14 bases of the junction unmatched. Germline V lookup: CDR1 MNHNY, CDR2 SVGAGI (reference sequence). Written as DNA, the CDR3 is TGTGCCAGCGCCTCCTCTCTGCTAGCGGGTCCCTACGAGCAGTACGTC. Translated: CASASSLLAGPYEQYV.

V gene TRBV7-2 combines with J gene TRBJ2-5, with 11 bases matching TRBD2. The CDR3 length is 17 residues. The junction had 13 bases not matched to a gene; V was cut back by 5 bases and J by 5 bases. Germline V gene lookup returns CDR1 SGHTA and CDR2 FQGNSA. The CDR3 DNA is TGTGCCAGCAGCCATGGACTAGCGGGCCCGAGGACGGAGACCCAGTACTTC. This sequence encodes CASSHGLAGPRTETQYF.